Included here is one T cell receptor (beta chain) sequence, with context. The specificity of this receptor is unknown. A read error may be the cause here, since a much bigger clone is one base away. This entry comes from a study of blood T cells in healthy people across ages (dated by TCRdb to the mid-2010s). General notes on the study: In model experiments, roughly one uniquely barcoded TCR beta cDNA molecule per two T cells was captured by template switching. Age-related changes in TCR beta repertoire diversity were measured in the study by deep sequencing normalized with unique cDNA molecular identifiers. Four age groups were formed from the donors: young (average about 15 years), middle-aged (just under 40), aged (roughly 59) and long-lived (less than 85). To avoid experimental bias, donors of different ages were randomly spread across the sequencing lanes. The study analyzed two additional independent replicas of 1 million unique cDNA reads from the same blood draw for two donors, one aged 18 to 29 and one aged 80 or older.

General conclusions and limits of the study: Because profiling used bulk unsorted PBMCs, naive and antigen-experienced compartments could not be compared conclusively. Because the CMV infection status of the donors was unknown, age-related changes in expanded clonotypes may potentially have been confounded. The percentage of naive T cells measured by flow cytometry correlated strongly with observed TCR beta diversity. Estimates of total diversity based on one million sequenced T cells were considered lower bounds and underestimates. Observed TCR beta diversity per million T cells fell roughly linearly with age, and a significant reduction was already apparent by age approximately 41. Compared with the aged group, the long-lived group had more naive CD4+ T cells, fewer expanded clones and increased TCR diversity, suggesting age selection.

Libraries came from 5' RACE. These reads were obtained on an Illumina HiSeq 2500. A second about 7 to 12 cycle PCR used a sample-barcoded 5' primer and a J-beta primer mix. Each TCR beta cDNA molecule received a unique molecular identifier from a template-switch 5' adaptor carrying 12 random nucleotides. Each sample yielded at least 3 million CDR3-containing paired-end reads. First-strand cDNA synthesis was performed from all RNA using the Mint cDNA synthesis kit, with priming by a TRBC-specific oligonucleotide. After uracil-DNA glycosylase treatment, a first 18-cycle PCR used universal primers M1SS and BC2_uni_R on all cDNA. In the source study's methods: For normalization, 1 million high-quality reads were randomly selected from each sample, with every read carrying a distinct molecular identifier. Reads sharing molecular identifiers were discarded rather than binned into consensus sequences. MiTCR, with a Q25 quality threshold and the strictest error-elimination algorithm, was used for CDR3 identification, clonotype clustering and error correction. A nonparametric unseen species model with Euler transformation was used to estimate lower-bound total TCR beta diversity. TCRdb itself trimmed the public reads at Q25 with fastp, ran MiXCR and retained productive beta chains. Rows are combined by CDR3 protein, so each entry shows the most common genes and DNA. For this entry, the V and J calls and clone size follow TCRdb and not the study's own pipeline. Within this sample are some 1.7 million distinct CDR3 sequences, with about 30% of them counted one time only. The top ten clonotypes cover 7.7% of the sample.

Per the germline V gene, SGHRS is the CDR1 and YFSETQ is the CDR2. At the junction V is shortened by 2 bases and J by 5 bases, with 14 bases in between. From the cysteine through the phenylalanine, the CDR3 covers 14 amino acids. The sequence is cut down to CDR3 DNA, 42 bases in frame from base 1. The roughly 38 donors, aged about 6 to 95 years, were systemically healthy Caucasian individuals from Russia. Each donor gave approximately 9.4 milliliters of peripheral blood, drawn into EDTA-treated Vacutainer tubes. Ficoll-Paque density-gradient centrifugation was used to isolate PBMCs, with at least 6 million per sample. Trizol reagent was used to extract total RNA from PBMCs, with at least 5.5 micrograms per sample. The percentages of naive CD45RAhigh/CD27high T cells were determined by flow cytometry on a PBMC aliquot from every donor.

Sequencing was performed on blood. The sequence was collected from a woman aged 25-40 years in good health. The sequence links TRBV5-1 to TRBJ2-7; no D gene can be assigned with confidence. The DNA is as follows: TGCGCCAGCAGCTTCGGCCTCGCGCAGGACGAGCAGTACTTC. Its protein product is CASSFGLAQDEQYF.